This T cell receptor beta chain was recovered during a study of OX40 agonist ivuxolimab in advanced cancers. The wider study: In this trial design, patients received ivuxolimab intravenously at 0.01 to 10 mg/kg every 2 weeks.

Generated by immunoSEQ multiplex PCR, the TCRdb table keeps only in-frame clones and is missing some. The profile shows about 56,000 clones, less than 85% of them singletons. Looked up from germline, CDR1 is SGHRS and CDR2 is YFSETQ. CDR3 length: 14 amino acids. V lost 4 bases and J 1 base, leaving 11 bases between the germline ends. The V call is TRBV5-1, the J call TRBJ1-1; maybe TRBD1 (6 bases). Sequencing was performed on CD4+ or CD8+ T cells sorted from blood, taken in a trial of the OX40 agonist ivuxolimab. The receptor was isolated from an adult with an advanced solid tumor such as melanoma, head and neck, liver or kidney cancer. In nucleotides, the CDR3 is TGCGCCAGCAGCCCAGGACAGAGGAACACTGAAGCTTTCTTT. Translation: CASSPGQRNTEAFF.